This T cell receptor beta chain was sequenced for a study of PD-1 blockade in classical Hodgkin lymphoma. Concerning this clone: What it recognizes is unknown.

Trimming left V 7 bases short and J 4 bases short, with 17 bases between. Germline lookup yields CDR1 SQVTM and CDR2 ANQGSEA. CDR3 length equals 14 residues. Sequenced by immunoSEQ multiplex PCR; TCRdb stores in-frame clones only, minus some. Seen here are under 45,000 clones, 60% to 70% observed once, and the top ten hold around 3.1%. Overall study results and limits: Those patients who began receiving nivolumab less than 1 year after ASCT had lower diversity, and they were excluded.

The sample's time point: cycle 4 day 1 (C4D1), after five to seven weeks of nivolumab. Every patient relapsed after autologous stem cell transplantation, and brentuximab vedotin exposure varied. The sequence derives from a human donor with classical Hodgkin lymphoma. The rearrangement links TRBV29-1 to TRBJ1-3, with D maybe TRBD1 (6 bases). The sequencing here drew on peripheral blood mononuclear cells (PBMCs), taken before the fourth cycle of nivolumab. CDR3 protein: CSATNREPGNTIYF. CDR3 coding DNA: TGCAGCGCTACAAACAGGGAGCCGGGAAACACCATATATTTT.